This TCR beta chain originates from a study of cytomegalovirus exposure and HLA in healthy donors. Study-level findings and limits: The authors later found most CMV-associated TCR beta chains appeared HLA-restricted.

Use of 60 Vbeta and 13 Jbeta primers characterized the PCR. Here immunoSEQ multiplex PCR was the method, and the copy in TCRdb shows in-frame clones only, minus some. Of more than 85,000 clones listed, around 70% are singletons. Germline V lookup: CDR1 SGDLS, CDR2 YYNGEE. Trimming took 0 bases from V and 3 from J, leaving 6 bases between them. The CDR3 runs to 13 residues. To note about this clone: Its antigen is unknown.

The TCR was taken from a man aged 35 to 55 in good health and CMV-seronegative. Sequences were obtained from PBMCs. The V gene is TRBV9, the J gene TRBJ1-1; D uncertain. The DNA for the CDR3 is TGTGCCAGCAGCGTAGTTCTAGACACTGAAGCTTTCTTT. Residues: CASSVVLDTEAFF.